What follows are 3 T cell receptor beta chains derived from one specimen sequenced in a study of cytomegalovirus exposure and HLA in healthy donors. The PCR used 60 Vbeta and 13 Jbeta primers. Assay: immunoSEQ multiplex PCR; the TCRdb copy retains only in-frame clones and omits some. The data show some 90,000 clones, roughly 74% seen once. The sample consisted of PBMCs. These receptor sequences come from a woman in her sixties or seventies in good health and CMV-seropositive.

This clone was counted a single time. The CDR3 DNA reads TGTGCCAGCAGCCCCGATACAGGGGTTACCGGGGCCAACGTCCTGACTTTC. Protein: CASSPDTGVTGANVLTF. The rearrangement joins TRBV11-3 to TRBJ2-6; 7 bases match TRBD1. There are 17 residues in the CDR3. The germline CDR1 and CDR2 sequences are SGHNT and YENEEA. Trimming at V came to 5 bases and at J to 4 bases, leaving 11 bases not matched to a gene.

The gene calls are TRBV30 and TRBJ2-7; D gene ambiguous. The CDR3 spans 13 residues. The germline V gene has CDR1 GTSNPN and CDR2 SVGIG (reference sequence). Trimming stripped 0 bases from V and 4 bases from J, with 10 bases between. Written as DNA, the CDR3 is TGTGCCTGGAGTGTATTGGCGGCATACGAGCAGTACTTC. As protein: CAWSVLAAYEQYF.

The chain carries TRBV7-9 and TRBJ2-1, with D perhaps TRBD1 (6 bases). The CDR3 consists of 15 residues. Germline V gene sequence: CDR1 SEHNR, CDR2 FQNEAQ (reference sequence). Trimming shortened V by 5 bases and J by 8 bases, and 19 bases separated the two germline ends. The CDR3 reads CASSPHGTSDDEQFF. CDR3 DNA: TGTGCCAGCAGCCCCCATGGGACATCTGACGATGAGCAGTTCTTC.